One and the same sample provided the 32 T cell receptor beta chains below, sequenced in a study of T cells in Graves' hyperthyroidism and ophthalmopathy. Using RNA transcripts as the source, TCR beta CDR3 regions were amplified. With the HTBI primer set, the TCR CDR3 went through a first round of RT-PCR. TCRdb passed the multiplex PCR reads through MiXCR, listing each CDR3 protein once. Counted here are about 570,000 distinct CDR3 sequences, 46% occurring once; the ten biggest clones make up about 20%. The sequenced sample was peripheral blood or thyroid tissue (not recorded which). The source of these receptors is an adult woman with Graves' disease, either hyperthyroidism or ophthalmopathy (not recorded which).

This clonotype was observed a handful of times. This chain connects TRBV10-3 to TRBJ1-4, with D unresolved. This CDR3 spans 11 amino acids. Germline CDR1 is ENHRY and CDR2 is SYGVKD. The ends were cut back, 8 bases at V and 7 bases at J, with 8 bases in the middle. The CDR3 protein is CAIGRPEKLFF. Written as DNA, the CDR3 is TGTGCCATCGGACGGCCTGAAAAACTGTTTTTT.

This clonotype was picked up many times. The V call is TRBV13, the J call TRBJ1-5; D is undetermined. Germline V gene data show CDR1 as PRHDT and CDR2 as FYEKMQ (reference sequence). V lost 0 bases and J lost 7, with 10 bases in between. The CDR3 has 14 amino acids. DNA of the CDR3: TGTGCCAGCAGCTTAGGAACGCCACGCCAGCCCCAGCATTTT. Its protein product is CASSLGTPRQPQHF.

Of note for this clonotype: The junction and the germline gene differ at one end; a read error may be behind it. This chain connects TRBV6-1 to TRBJ1-2; 9 bases are a match to TRBD1. Per germline, CDR1 MNHNS and CDR2 SASEGT. The CDR3 totals 12 residues. CDR3 nucleotide sequence: TGTGCCAGCAGCCGGACAGGGGATGGCCACACCTTC. Protein: CASSRTGDGHTF.

A few counts support this clonotype. This may be a read error, as it is one base from a much larger clone. V gene TRBV5-1 combines with J gene TRBJ2-2; D is unresolved. Looked up from germline, CDR1 is SGHRS and CDR2 is YFSETQ. The CDR3 sequence is 17 residues long. Trimming removed 1 base at V and 0 bases at J, with 13 bases between. The CDR3 coding sequence is TGCGCCAGCAGCTTGATTCTGAGTATCGCGAACACCGGGGAGCTGTTTTTT. Translation: CASSLILSIANTGELFF.

This clonotype was counted between two and nine times. The chain couples TRBV27 to TRBJ2-7; D may be TRBD1 or TRBD2 (7 bases each). CDR3 length: 15 residues. Germline values: CDR1 MNHEY, CDR2 SMNVEV (reference sequence). The V gene lost 3 bases and the J gene lost 1 base, with 13 bases spanning the gap. As DNA, the CDR3 is TGTGCCAGCAGTTTCGACAGGGAGGGGTCCTACGAGCAGTACTTC. This encodes CASSFDREGSYEQYF.

There are many counts of this clonotype. The chain recombines TRBV5-1 with TRBJ2-7; a weak D match, TRBD1 (6 bases). Trimming left V 3 bases short and J 0 bases short, with 13 bases between. The CDR3 sequence is 15 residues long. Germline V lookup: CDR1 SGHRS, CDR2 YFSETQ. The CDR3 DNA sequence: TGCGCCAGCAGCTCCGGGACACTATTCTCCTACGAGCAGTACTTC. Its translation is CASSSGTLFSYEQYF.

This chain connects TRBV28 to TRBJ1-6, with TRBD1 as a possible D gene (5 bases). Deletions cut 9 bases from V and 6 bases from J, with 12 bases between. Looked up from germline, CDR1 is MDHEN and CDR2 is SYDVKM. The CDR3 totals 13 residues. CDR3 bases: TGTGCCAGTCAGTCGGGGGGTAATTCACCCCTCCACTTT. Amino acids: CASQSGGNSPLHF.

In DNA form, the CDR3 reads TGTGCCAGCAGCCCCGAGGTGCCCAGCTACGAGCAGTACTTC. Amino acid sequence: CASSPEVPSYEQYF. This chain uses TRBV7-9 with TRBJ2-7; no clear D. Germline-derived CDR1 and CDR2 are SEHNR and FQNEAQ (reference sequence). The CDR3 spans 14 residues. The V end was cut by 5 bases, the J end by 3 bases, with 14 bases between.

The J gene is TRBJ1-5, the V gene TRBV10-3, with D hard to call. The V gene's germline CDR1 is ENHRY and CDR2 SYGVKD. Trimming stripped 4 bases from V and 11 bases from J, with 21 bases between. The CDR3 loop spans 15 amino acids. This chain's CDR3 is CAISGTSGKGETQHF. The CDR3 coding sequence is TGTGCCATCAGTGGGACTAGCGGGAAAGGAGAGACCCAGCATTTT.

In the case of this clonotype: A read error may be the cause here, since a much bigger clone is one base away. The CDR3 DNA reads TGTGCCAGCAGCACCCACCGAAGTCCTGGGGCCACCGTCCTGACTTTC. Protein: CASSTHRSPGATVLTF. The chain is built from TRBV28 and TRBJ2-6; tentatively, D is TRBD1 (5 bases). CDR1 and CDR2 (germline): MDHEN, SYDVKM. CDR3 length: 16 residues.

This chain uses TRBV4-1 with TRBJ2-7, with D possibly TRBD1 on 6 matching bases. The CDR3 contains 13 residues. CDR1 and CDR2 from the germline V gene are MGHRA and YSYEKL. V was pared by 2 bases and J by 4 bases, with 9 bases between. For the CDR3, the DNA is TGCGCCAGCAGCCAAAATCAGGGGTACGAGCAGTACTTC. This encodes CASSQNQGYEQYF.

Concerning this clonotype itself: A read error is possible here, since a much larger clone lies one base away. The gene calls are TRBV29-1 and TRBJ1-1, with D hard to call. The CDR3 is 10 amino acids. The germline V and J ends were trimmed by 4 bases and 4 bases, with 4 bases remaining between them. The germline CDR1 and CDR2 sequences are SQVTM and ANQGSEA. The CDR3 DNA reads as TGCAGCGTTGCCACCACTGAAGCTTTCTTT. This codes for CSVATTEAFF.

This clonotype showed up many times. The chain uses TRBV13 and TRBJ2-5; D may correspond to TRBD1 or TRBD2 (5 bases each). V lost 7 bases and J lost 4, with 16 bases in between. The CDR3 runs 14 residues. From germline, CDR1 is PRHDT and CDR2 FYEKMQ (reference sequence). This CDR3 reads CASNFRDSGETQYF. CDR3 coding DNA: TGTGCCAGCAACTTTCGAGACAGCGGAGAGACCCAGTACTTC.

The J gene is TRBJ2-5, the V gene TRBV11-1; 13 bases line up with TRBD2. The CDR3 runs to 19 residues. Losses at the gene ends were 2 bases for V and 3 bases for J; bases not matched to a gene: 12. In germline, CDR1 is SGHAT, CDR2 FQDESV (reference sequence). This CDR3 reads CASSLSTGLAGRREETQYF. DNA for the CDR3: TGTGCCAGCAGCTTAAGTACGGGACTAGCGGGACGGAGGGAAGAGACCCAGTACTTC.

The chain carries TRBV7-3 and TRBJ1-1; TRBD1 is a possible D gene (5 bases). V was pared by 0 bases and J by 1 base, with 12 bases between. The CDR3 is made up of 16 amino acids. Germline V gene sequence: CDR1 SGHTA, CDR2 FQGTGA. Written as DNA, the CDR3 is TGTGCCAGCAGCTTAACCTCCCAGGGCGAGAACACTGAAGCTTTCTTT. Translating it yields CASSLTSQGENTEAFF.

CDR3 in DNA: TGTGCCAGCAGCCGGGGGGGTGCTGAAGAGACCCAGTACTTC. Its translation: CASSRGGAEETQYF. The V and J genes are TRBV11-2 and TRBJ2-5; TRBD2 matches 8 bases. CDR1 and CDR2 (germline): SGHAT, FQNNGV. J lost 3 bases, V lost 5 bases, and 5 bases had no gene match. The CDR3 totals 14 residues.

The genes are TRBV20-1 and TRBJ1-4, with D perhaps TRBD1 (5 bases). This CDR3 contains 12 residues. V was cut by 6 bases and J by 10 bases, with 15 bases left in between. Germline V gene sequence: CDR1 DFQATT, CDR2 SNEGSKA (reference sequence). The CDR3 DNA reads as TGCAGTGCGCCTCGTGCGGGGGGAAAACTGTTTTTT. Protein sequence: CSAPRAGGKLFF.

This clonotype was counted ten times or more. This rearrangement joins TRBV9 to TRBJ2-7, with a possible D match to TRBD2 (6 bases). This CDR3 has 14 amino acids. Germline V gene sequence: CDR1 SGDLS, CDR2 YYNGEE. V was clipped by 7 bases and J by 5 bases, with 19 bases between them. DNA of the CDR3: TGTGCCAGCGGCAGCGGGTATCTTTTACACGAGCAGTACTTC. Translating it yields CASGSGYLLHEQYF.

This clonotype was observed many times. The chain carries TRBV19 and TRBJ2-6; 9 bases map to TRBD1. Germline values: CDR1 LNHDA, CDR2 SQIVND (reference sequence). Trimming at V came to 5 bases and at J to 3 bases, leaving 8 bases not matched to a gene. This CDR3 is 17 amino acids long. CDR3 nucleotides: TGTGCCAGTAGTCCCGGGACAGGGAAAAGTGGGGCCAACGTCCTGACTTTC. Protein sequence: CASSPGTGKSGANVLTF.

Many counts were recorded for this clonotype. The chain is built from TRBV7-2 and TRBJ1-6; D is uncertain. From germline, CDR1 is SGHTA and CDR2 FQGNSA. CDR3 length: 12 residues. The V gene lost 3 bases and the J gene lost 6 bases, with 3 bases spanning the gap. The CDR3: CASSLVNSPLHF. CDR3 bases: TGTGCCAGCAGCTTGGTTAATTCACCCCTCCACTTT.

This rearrangement joins TRBV7-9 to TRBJ1-3, with D perhaps TRBD1 (6 bases). The length of the CDR3 is 13 residues. Germline CDR1 reads SEHNR; CDR2 reads FQNEAQ (reference sequence). Trimming left V 6 bases short and J 10 bases short, with 16 bases between. The CDR3 DNA is TGTGCCAGCAGTACGGACAGTCTTTGGACCATATATTTT. Protein: CASSTDSLWTIYF.

V and J are TRBV7-2 and TRBJ2-5; D is ambiguous. This CDR3 region has 16 residues. From germline, CDR1 is SGHTA and CDR2 FQGNSA. The V and J ends lost 0 bases and 5 bases respectively, with 16 bases between them. The DNA of the CDR3 is TGTGCCAGCAGCTTAGCGCTCGGGTTTGATCGGGAGACCCAGTACTTC. Amino acids: CASSLALGFDRETQYF.

The chain links TRBV11-1 to TRBJ1-1; tentative D call: TRBD1 (5 bases). V was shortened by 8 bases and J by 6 bases, with 16 bases between the two germline ends. This CDR3 is built from 13 residues. Germline V gene sequence: CDR1 SGHAT, CDR2 FQDESV (reference sequence). CDR3 bases: TGTGCCAGCCGGCGGGGGTCCGGATCTGAAGCTTTCTTT. The encoded protein is CASRRGSGSEAFF.

V usage is TRBV7-6 and J usage is TRBJ1-3; TRBD1 might be the D (5 bases). The germline V and J ends were trimmed by 8 bases and 8 bases, with 16 bases remaining between them. CDR1 is SGHVS, CDR2 FNYEAQ, per germline. The CDR3 spans 13 residues. The CDR3 DNA is TGTGCCAGCTTTCCGGGACTGTCGGACACCATATATTTT. It codes for CASFPGLSDTIYF.

The chain joins TRBV7-8 to TRBJ1-5; D remains unclear. CDR3 size: 11 residues. Germline V gene sequence: CDR1 SGHVS, CDR2 FQNEAQ. The CDR3 spells CATRPNQPQHF. The CDR3 bases are TGTGCTACCAGGCCAAATCAGCCCCAGCATTTT.

V is TRBV19 and J is TRBJ1-1; D not certain. Germline V lookup: CDR1 LNHDA, CDR2 SQIVND (reference sequence). The V and J ends lost 7 bases and 1 base respectively, with 10 bases between them. The CDR3 length is 13 residues. The CDR3 nucleotides read TGTGCCAGTAAATTAGGACGGAACACTGAAGCTTTCTTT. It specifies CASKLGRNTEAFF. The full variable domain, with the rest looked up from reference TRBV19 and TRBJ1-1, is DGGITQSPKYLFRKEGQNVTLSCEQNLNHDAMYWYRQDPGQGLRLIYYSQIVNDFQKGDIAEGYSVSREKKESFPLTVTSAQKNPTAFYLCASKLGRNTEAFFGQGTRLTVV.

This clonotype came up many times. The CDR3 region is CASGRQGNQPQHF. The CDR3 nucleotides read TGTGCCAGCGGTAGACAGGGCAATCAGCCCCAGCATTTT. The chain combines TRBV7-2 with TRBJ1-5, with a weak D call TRBD1 (6 bases). Germline CDR1 and CDR2: SGHTA and FQGNSA. The CDR3 length is 13 residues. The V and J ends lost 8 bases and 2 bases respectively, with 10 bases between them.

This clonotype was counted ten times or more. In DNA form, the CDR3 reads TGTGCCAGCAGCGTAGAATCGAACACTGAAGCTTTCTTT. It specifies CASSVESNTEAFF. The J gene is TRBJ1-1, the V gene TRBV9, with D uncertain. V gave up 0 bases and J gave up 1 base, with 4 bases separating them. The germline gives CDR1 SGDLS, CDR2 YYNGEE. The CDR3 spans 13 residues.

This clonotype was detected many times. The chain links TRBV6-6 to TRBJ1-2, with D unresolved. The germline V and J ends were trimmed by 3 bases and 7 bases, with 9 bases remaining between them. The CDR3 covers 12 residues. Germline V lookup: CDR1 MNHNY, CDR2 SVGAGI (reference sequence). The CDR3 DNA reads as TGTGCCAGCAGTTATGCCCTTCGTGGCTACACCTTC. It codes for CASSYALRGYTF.

V gene TRBV15 combines with J gene TRBJ1-5; D is unresolved. The germline V gene encodes CDR1 LNHNV and CDR2 YYDKDF (reference sequence). The CDR3 spans 15 residues. V was cut by 0 bases and J by 3 bases, with 9 bases left in between. Here the CDR3 reads CATSRDRGNNQPQHF. In nucleotides, the CDR3 is TGTGCCACCAGCAGAGATCGTGGGAACAATCAGCCCCAGCATTTT.

V and J are TRBV7-9 and TRBJ1-5; D uncertain. The length of the CDR3 is 18 residues. Germline loops: CDR1 SEHNR, CDR2 FQNEAQ (reference sequence). V lost 2 bases to trimming and J lost 11 bases, with 28 bases between them. This CDR3 reads CASSLPSGLAGDQETQHF. For the CDR3, the DNA is TGTGCCAGCAGCTTACCCAGCGGACTAGCGGGAGACCAAGAGACCCAGCATTTT.

Ten or more counts support this clonotype. The chain uses TRBV15 and TRBJ1-4, with no clear D. The CDR3 sequence is 13 residues long. V lost 2 bases, J lost 8 bases, and 9 bases lay in between. From germline, CDR1 is LNHNV and CDR2 YYDKDF (reference sequence). The chain's CDR3 is CATSRPLLEKLFF. CDR3 DNA: TGTGCCACCAGCAGACCCTTACTGGAAAAACTGTTTTTT.